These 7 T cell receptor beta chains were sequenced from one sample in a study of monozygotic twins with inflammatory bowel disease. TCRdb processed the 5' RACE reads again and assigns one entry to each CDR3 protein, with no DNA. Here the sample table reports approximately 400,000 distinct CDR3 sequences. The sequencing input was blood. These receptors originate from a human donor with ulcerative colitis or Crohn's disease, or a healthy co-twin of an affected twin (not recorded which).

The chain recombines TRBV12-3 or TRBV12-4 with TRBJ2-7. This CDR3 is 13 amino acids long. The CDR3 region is CASSLAGLYEQYF.

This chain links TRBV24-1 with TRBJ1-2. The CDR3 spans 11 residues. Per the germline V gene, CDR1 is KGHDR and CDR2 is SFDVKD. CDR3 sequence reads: CATSDMGGYTF.

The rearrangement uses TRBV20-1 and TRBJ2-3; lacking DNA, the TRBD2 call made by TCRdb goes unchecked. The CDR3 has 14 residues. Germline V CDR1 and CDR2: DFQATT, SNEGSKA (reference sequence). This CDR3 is CSAQRTWLTDTQYF.

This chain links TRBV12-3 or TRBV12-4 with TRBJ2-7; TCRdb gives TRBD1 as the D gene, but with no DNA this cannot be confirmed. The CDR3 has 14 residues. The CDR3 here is CASSVAGGGYEQYF.

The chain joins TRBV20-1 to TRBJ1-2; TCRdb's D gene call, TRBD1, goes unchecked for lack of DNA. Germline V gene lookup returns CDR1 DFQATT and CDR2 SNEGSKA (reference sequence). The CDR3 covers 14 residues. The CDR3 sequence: CSATRDRVVGGYTF.

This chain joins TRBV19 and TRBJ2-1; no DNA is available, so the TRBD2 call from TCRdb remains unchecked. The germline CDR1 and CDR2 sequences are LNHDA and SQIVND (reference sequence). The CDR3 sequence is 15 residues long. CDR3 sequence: CASSPSASSYNEQFF.

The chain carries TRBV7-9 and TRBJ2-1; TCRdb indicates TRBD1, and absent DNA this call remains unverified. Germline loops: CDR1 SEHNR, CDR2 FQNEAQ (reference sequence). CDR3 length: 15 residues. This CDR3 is CASSFKESGSREQFF. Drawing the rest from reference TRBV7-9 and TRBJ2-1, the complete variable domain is DTGVSQNPRHKITKRGQNVTFRCDPISEHNRLYWYRQTLGQGPEFLTYFQNEAQLEKSRLLSDRFSAERPKGSFSTLEIQRTEQGDSAMYLCASSFKESGSREQFFGPGTRLTVL.